This T cell receptor (beta chain) was observed in a study of blood T cells in healthy people across ages. Per the germline V gene, CDR1 is MDHEN and CDR2 is SYDVKM. The CDR3 contains 15 residues. V was clipped by 8 bases and J by 3 bases; unmatched bases: 9. For the second PCR, which ran for roughly 7 to 11 cycles, a sample-barcoded 5' primer and a J-beta primer mix were used. TCRdb ran MiXCR on the 5' RACE reads and lists one entry per CDR3 protein. The repertoire includes under 850,000 distinct CDR3 sequences, about 36% of them detected once, and 10% to 15% sits in the top ten. Sample: blood. This clonotype was obtained from a man between 18 and 29 years old in good health. This rearrangement joins TRBV28 to TRBJ2-4; 8 nucleotides line up with TRBD2. CDR3 bases: TGTGCCAGCGTCCCTCAGGCGGGGGGCAAAAACATTCAGTACTTC. As protein: CASVPQAGGKNIQYF.